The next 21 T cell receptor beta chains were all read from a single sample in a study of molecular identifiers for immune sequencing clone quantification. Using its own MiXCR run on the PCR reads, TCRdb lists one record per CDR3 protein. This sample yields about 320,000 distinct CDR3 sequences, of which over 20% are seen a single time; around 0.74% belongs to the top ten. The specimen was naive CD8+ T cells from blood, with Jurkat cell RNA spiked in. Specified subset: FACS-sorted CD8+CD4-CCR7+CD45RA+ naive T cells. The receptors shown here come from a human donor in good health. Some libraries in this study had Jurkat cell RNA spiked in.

CDR3 bases: TGCGCCAGCAGCCAAGGGACAGCTGCTAACTATGGCTACACCTTC. Translated: CASSQGTAANYGYTF. V gene TRBV4-1 combines with J gene TRBJ1-2, with D possibly matching TRBD1 (6 bases). This CDR3 is 15 amino acids long. Germline-derived CDR1 and CDR2 are MGHRA and YSYEKL. V was cut by 1 base and J by 0 bases, with 9 bases left in between.

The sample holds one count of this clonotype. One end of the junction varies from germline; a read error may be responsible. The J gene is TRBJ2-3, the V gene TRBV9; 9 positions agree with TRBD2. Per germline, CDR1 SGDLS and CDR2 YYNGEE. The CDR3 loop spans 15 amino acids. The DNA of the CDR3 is TGTGCCAGCAGTGTAGAAGGAGCGGGAGGTGATACGCAGTATTTT. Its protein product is CASSVEGAGGDTQYF.

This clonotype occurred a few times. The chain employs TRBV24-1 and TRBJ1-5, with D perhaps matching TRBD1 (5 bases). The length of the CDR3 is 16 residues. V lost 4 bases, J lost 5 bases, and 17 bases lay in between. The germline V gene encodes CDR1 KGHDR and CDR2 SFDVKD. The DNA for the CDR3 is TGTGCCACCAGTGACCCTACCAGAGGGGAGGATCAGCCCCAGCATTTT. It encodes CATSDPTRGEDQPQHF.

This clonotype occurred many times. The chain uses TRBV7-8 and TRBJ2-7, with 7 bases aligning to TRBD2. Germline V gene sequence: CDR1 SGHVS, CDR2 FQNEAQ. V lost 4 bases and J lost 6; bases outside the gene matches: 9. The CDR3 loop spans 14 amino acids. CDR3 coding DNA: TGTGCCAGCAGCTCGAGGGGACTATCATTCGAGCAGTACTTC. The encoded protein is CASSSRGLSFEQYF.

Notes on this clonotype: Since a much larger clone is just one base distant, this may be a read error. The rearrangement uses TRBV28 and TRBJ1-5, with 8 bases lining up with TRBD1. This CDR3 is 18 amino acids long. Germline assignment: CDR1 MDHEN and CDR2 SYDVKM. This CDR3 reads CASSLWGTGDVGNRPQHF. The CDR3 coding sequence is TGTGCCAGCAGTTTATGGGGGACAGGAGACGTGGGCAATCGGCCCCAGCATTTT.

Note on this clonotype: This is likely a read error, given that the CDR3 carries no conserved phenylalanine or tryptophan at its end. Here the CDR3 reads CASSPLGTGLNTEAFL. CDR3 DNA: TGTGCCAGCAGCCCCCTGGGGACAGGATTGAACACTGAAGCTTTCCTT. The V call is TRBV7-6, the J call TRBJ1-1, with 8 positions matching TRBD1. CDR3 length: 16 amino acids. CDR1 SGHVS and CDR2 FNYEAQ come from the germline V gene. V shed 5 bases and J 0 bases; nucleotides not matched to a gene: 8.

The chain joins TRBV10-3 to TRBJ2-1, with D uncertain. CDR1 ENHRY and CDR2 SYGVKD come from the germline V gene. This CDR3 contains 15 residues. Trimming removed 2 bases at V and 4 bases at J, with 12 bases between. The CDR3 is CAISEASLTYNEQFF. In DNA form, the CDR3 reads TGTGCCATCAGTGAGGCAAGCTTAACTTACAATGAGCAGTTCTTC.

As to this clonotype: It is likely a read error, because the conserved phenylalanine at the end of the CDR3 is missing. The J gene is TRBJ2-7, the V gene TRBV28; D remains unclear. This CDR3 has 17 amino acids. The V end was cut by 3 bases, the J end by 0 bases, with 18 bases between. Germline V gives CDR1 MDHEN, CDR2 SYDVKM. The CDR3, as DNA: TGTGCCAGCAGTTTTCGCTTTTTGGCGGAGAGCTCCTACGAGCAGTACATC. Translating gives CASSFRFLAESSYEQYI.

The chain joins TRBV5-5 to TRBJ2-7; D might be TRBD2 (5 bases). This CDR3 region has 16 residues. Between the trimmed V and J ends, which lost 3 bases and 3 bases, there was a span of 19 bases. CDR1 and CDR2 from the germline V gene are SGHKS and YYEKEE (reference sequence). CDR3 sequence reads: CASSSWGDQSDYEQYF. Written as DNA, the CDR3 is TGTGCCAGCAGCTCCTGGGGAGACCAGTCCGACTACGAGCAGTACTTC.

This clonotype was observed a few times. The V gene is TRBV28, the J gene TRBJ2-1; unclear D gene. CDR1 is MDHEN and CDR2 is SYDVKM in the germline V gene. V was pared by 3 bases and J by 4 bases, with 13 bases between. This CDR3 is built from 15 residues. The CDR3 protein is CASSFRARTYNEQFF. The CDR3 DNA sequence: TGTGCCAGCAGTTTTCGAGCCCGAACTTACAATGAGCAGTTCTTC. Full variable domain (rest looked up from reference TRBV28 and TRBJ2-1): DVKVTQSSRYLVKRTGEKVFLECVQDMDHENMFWYRQDPGLGLRLIYFSYDVKMKEKGDIPEGYSVSREKKERFSLILESASTNQTSMYLCASSFRARTYNEQFFGPGTRLTVL.

CDR3 region: CTSSPRGGALEQYF. DNA for the CDR3: TGTACCAGCAGCCCCAGGGGGGGGGCTCTCGAGCAGTACTTC. This rearrangement joins TRBV7-2 to TRBJ2-7; D may correspond to TRBD1 or TRBD2 (7 bases each). Germline V CDR1 and CDR2: SGHTA, FQGNSA. This CDR3 region has 14 residues. Trimming removed 5 bases at V and 6 bases at J, with 17 bases between.

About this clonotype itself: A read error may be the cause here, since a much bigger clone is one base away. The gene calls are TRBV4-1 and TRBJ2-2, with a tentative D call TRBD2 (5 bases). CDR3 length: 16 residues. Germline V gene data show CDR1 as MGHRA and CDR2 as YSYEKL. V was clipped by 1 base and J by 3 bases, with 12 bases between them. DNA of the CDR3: TGCGCCAGCAGCCAAGTGAGGGCGGTGGACACCGGGGAGCTGTTTTTT. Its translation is CASSQVRAVDTGELFF.

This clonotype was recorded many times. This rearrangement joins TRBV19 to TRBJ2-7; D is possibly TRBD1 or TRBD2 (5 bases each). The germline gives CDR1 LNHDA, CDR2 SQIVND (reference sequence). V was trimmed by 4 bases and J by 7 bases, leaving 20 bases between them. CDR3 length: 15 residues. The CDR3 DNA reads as TGTGCCAGTAGTAGCGGTCGCTTGAGGGGTGAGGAGCAGTACTTC. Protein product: CASSSGRLRGEEQYF.

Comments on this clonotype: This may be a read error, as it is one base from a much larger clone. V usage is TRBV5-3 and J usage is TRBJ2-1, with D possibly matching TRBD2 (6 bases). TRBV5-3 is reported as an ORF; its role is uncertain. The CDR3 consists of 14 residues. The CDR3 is CASSLLAAHNEQFF. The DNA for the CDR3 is TGTGCCAGCAGCTTGTTAGCGGCCCACAATGAGCAGTTCTTC.

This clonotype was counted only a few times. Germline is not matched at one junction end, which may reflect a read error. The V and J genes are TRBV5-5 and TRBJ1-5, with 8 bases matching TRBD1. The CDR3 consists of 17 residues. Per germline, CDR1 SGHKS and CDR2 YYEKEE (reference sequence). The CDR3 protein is CASGLKGTGGSREPQHF. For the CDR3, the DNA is TGTGCCAGCGGCTTGAAAGGGACAGGTGGTTCTCGGGAGCCCCAGCATTTT.

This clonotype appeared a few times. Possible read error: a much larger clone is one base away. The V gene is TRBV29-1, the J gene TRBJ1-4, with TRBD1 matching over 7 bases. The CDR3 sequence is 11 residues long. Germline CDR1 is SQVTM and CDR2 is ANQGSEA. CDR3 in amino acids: CSGDAGGKLSF. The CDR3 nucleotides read TGCAGCGGAGACGCAGGGGGAAAACTGTCTTTT.

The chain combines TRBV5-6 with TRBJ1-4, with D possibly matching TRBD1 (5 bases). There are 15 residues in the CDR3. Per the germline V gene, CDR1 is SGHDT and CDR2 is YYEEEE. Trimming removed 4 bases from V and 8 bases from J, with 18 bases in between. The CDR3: CASSAWTRVGEKLFF. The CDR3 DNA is TGTGCCAGCAGCGCCTGGACACGGGTAGGGGAAAAACTGTTTTTT.

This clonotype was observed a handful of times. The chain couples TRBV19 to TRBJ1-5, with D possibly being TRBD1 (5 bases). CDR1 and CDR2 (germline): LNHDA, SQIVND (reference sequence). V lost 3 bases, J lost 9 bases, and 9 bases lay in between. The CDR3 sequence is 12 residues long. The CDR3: CASSIFGTPQHF. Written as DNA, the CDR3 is TGTGCCAGTAGTATTTTCGGGACGCCCCAGCATTTT.

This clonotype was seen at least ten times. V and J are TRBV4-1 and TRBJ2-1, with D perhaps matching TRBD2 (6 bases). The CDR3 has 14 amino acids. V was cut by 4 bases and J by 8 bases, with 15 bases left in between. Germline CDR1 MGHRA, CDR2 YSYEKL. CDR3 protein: CASSLDPGAYEQFF. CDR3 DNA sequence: TGCGCCAGCAGCCTGGACCCGGGAGCATATGAGCAGTTCTTC.

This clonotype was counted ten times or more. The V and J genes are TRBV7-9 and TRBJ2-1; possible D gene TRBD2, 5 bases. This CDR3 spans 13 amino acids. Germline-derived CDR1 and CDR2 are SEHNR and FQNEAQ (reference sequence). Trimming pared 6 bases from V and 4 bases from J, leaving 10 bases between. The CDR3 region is CASRAGQYNEQFF. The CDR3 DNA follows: TGTGCCAGCAGGGCGGGTCAGTACAATGAGCAGTTCTTC.

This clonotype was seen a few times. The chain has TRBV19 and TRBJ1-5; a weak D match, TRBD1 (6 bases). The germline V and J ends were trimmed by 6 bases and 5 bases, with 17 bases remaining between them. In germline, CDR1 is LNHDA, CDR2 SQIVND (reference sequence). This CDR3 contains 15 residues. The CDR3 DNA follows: TGTGCCAGTAGACCCGGTTTTAAGGGGGATCAGCCCCAGCATTTT. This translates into CASRPGFKGDQPQHF.